This is a list of T cell receptor beta chains from one sample in a study of T cells after yellow fever vaccination. TCRdb redid the calling of the 5' RACE reads with MiXCR, one entry per CDR3 protein. This table has approximately 550,000 distinct CDR3 sequences, about 19% appearing once. Sample: PBMCs, taken 15 days after the yellow fever booster vaccination. Receptor source: a man aged 25 to 45 who received the YFV17D yellow fever vaccine. The CDR3 runs from the conserved cysteine through the conserved F or W. The order of the fields is D gene, clone size, V gene, J gene, CDR3 protein, CDR3 DNA. A D gene is named only where the DNA matches it firmly. Clone size appears in some rows only: once, few, many, or a class for an expanded clone.

>.|.|TRBV6-5|TRBJ1-3
CASSYRAPWSTSGNTIYF
TGTGCCAGCAGTTACCGGGCACCATGGAGCACCTCTGGAAACACCATATATTTT
>.|few|TRBV5-1|TRBJ1-4
CASSLQGLGTNEKLFF
TGCGCCAGCAGCTTGCAGGGGCTAGGAACTAATGAAAAACTGTTTTTT
>TRBD1|many|TRBV24-1|TRBJ2-5
CATSDPGQGRETQYF
TGTGCCACCAGTGATCCTGGACAGGGGAGAGAGACCCAGTACTTC
>TRBD1|few|TRBV6-2/TRBV6-3|TRBJ2-7
CASRETGTGGYEQYF
TGTGCCAGCAGGGAAACCGGGACAGGGGGCTACGAGCAGTACTTC
>.|few|TRBV5-6|TRBJ2-3
CASSLGGLGADTQYF
TGTGCCAGCAGCTTGGGAGGCCTAGGGGCAGATACGCAGTATTTT
>.|few|TRBV15|TRBJ1-1
CATSSEGQGQAFF
TGTGCCACCAGCAGTGAGGGGCAGGGACAAGCTTTCTTT
>TRBD1|.|TRBV7-2|TRBJ2-1
CASRKLRDSTYNEQFF
TGTGCCAGCAGAAAACTCCGGGACAGTACCTACAATGAGCAGTTCTTC
>TRBD1|.|TRBV28|TRBJ2-7
CASSLKLDRVAYEQYF
TGTGCCAGCAGTCTGAAATTGGACAGGGTTGCCTACGAGCAGTACTTC
>TRBD2|few|TRBV5-1|TRBJ2-5
CASSYTSGGLQETQYF
TGCGCCAGCAGTTACACCTCGGGGGGATTGCAAGAGACCCAGTACTTC
>.|few|TRBV9|TRBJ2-2
CASSVGGRTLRELFF
TGTGCCAGCAGCGTAGGTGGTAGAACTCTGAGGGAGCTGTTTTTT
>.|few|TRBV21-1|TRBJ2-1
CASSKEPLGGRFHEQFF
TGTGCCAGCAGCAAAGAACCACTTGGCGGGAGATTTCATGAGCAGTTCTTC
>TRBD2|.|TRBV10-2|TRBJ2-7
CASSEGTSGRKYF
TGCGCCAGCAGTGAGGGGACTAGCGGGAGGAAGTACTTC
>TRBD2|.|TRBV5-1|TRBJ2-1
CASSWGLAGGPDEQFF
TGCGCCAGCAGCTGGGGACTAGCGGGAGGGCCGGATGAGCAGTTCTTC
>.|.|TRBV20-1|TRBJ2-7
CSADRADLSYEQYF
TGCAGTGCCGATAGGGCTGATCTCTCCTACGAGCAGTACTTC
>TRBD2|few|TRBV20-1|TRBJ2-1
CSASGLAGNNEQFF
TGCAGTGCTAGCGGACTAGCGGGGAACAATGAGCAGTTCTTC
>.|.|TRBV29-1|TRBJ2-7
CSVFLDTYEQYF
TGCAGCGTTTTTTTAGACACCTACGAGCAGTACTTC
>.|few|TRBV20-1|TRBJ2-2
CSALVAPGELFF
TGCAGTGCCCTCGTAGCTCCCGGGGAGCTGTTTTTT
>TRBD2|.|TRBV7-2|TRBJ2-7
CASSLSRLAGTYEQYF
TGTGCCAGCAGCTTAAGCAGACTAGCGGGAACCTACGAGCAGTACTTC
>TRBD2|.|TRBV12-3/TRBV12-4|TRBJ2-2
CASSSSGKKGGELFF
TGTGCCAGCAGTTCTAGCGGGAAAAAGGGCGGGGAGCTGTTTTTT
>.|many|TRBV5-1|TRBJ2-7
CASSPLSSYEQYF
TGCGCCAGCAGCCCTCTCAGCTCCTACGAGCAGTACTTC
>.|.|TRBV20-1|TRBJ2-2
CSTPLPLSGELFF
TGCTCTACCCCCCTTCCCCTTTCCGGGGAGCTGTTTTTT
>.|.|TRBV12-3/TRBV12-4|TRBJ1-5
CASSFDDQPQHF
TGTGCCAGCAGTTTTGACGATCAGCCCCAGCATTTT
>TRBD1|many|TRBV5-1|TRBJ2-2
CASSLAWTGATGELFF
TGCGCCAGCAGCTTGGCATGGACAGGGGCTACCGGGGAGCTGTTTTTT
>TRBD1|few|TRBV5-5|TRBJ1-1
CASSTWDRGTEAFF
TGTGCCAGCAGCACCTGGGACAGGGGCACTGAAGCTTTCTTT
>.|few|TRBV4-2|TRBJ1-1
CASSHAGGTEAFF
TGTGCCAGCAGCCATGCGGGGGGCACTGAAGCTTTCTTT
>TRBD1|.|TRBV7-2|TRBJ1-1
CASSLDRVKAFF
TGTGCCAGCAGCCTGGACAGGGTAAAGGCTTTCTTT
>.|.|TRBV6-2/TRBV6-3|TRBJ2-7
CASSKTSLSSYEQYF
TGTGCCAGCAGCAAAACTAGTCTCAGCTCCTACGAGCAGTACTTC
>.|once|TRBV20-1|TRBJ1-4
CSARGQGAEKLFF
TGCAGTGCTAGGGGGCAGGGTGCTGAAAAACTGTTTTTT
>TRBD2|few|TRBV12-3/TRBV12-4|TRBJ2-3
CASSLAFGGRSDTQYF
TGTGCCAGCAGTTTGGCATTCGGGGGGAGATCGGATACGCAGTATTTT
>TRBD1|few|TRBV29-1|TRBJ1-2
CSVEGTGGIYGYTF
TGCAGCGTTGAAGGGACAGGGGGCATCTATGGCTACACCTTC
>TRBD1|.|TRBV7-2|TRBJ2-7
CASSPWTGYYEQYF
TGTGCCAGCAGCCCCTGGACAGGGTACTACGAGCAGTACTTC
>TRBD2|.|TRBV20-1|TRBJ2-2
CSAASGEVAGELFF
TGCAGTGCCGCTAGCGGAGAGGTTGCCGGGGAGCTGTTTTTT
>.|.|TRBV6-2/TRBV6-3|TRBJ2-5
CVSSFDGQNNLETQYF
TGTGTCAGCAGCTTCGATGGACAGAACAATCTCGAGACCCAGTACTTC
>TRBD2|many|TRBV5-1|TRBJ2-7
CASSLGAGGSYEQYF
TGTGCCAGCAGCTTAGGAGCGGGAGGTTCCTACGAGCAGTACTTC
>TRBD1|few|TRBV12-5|TRBJ2-3
CASGLVLGQGVTDTQYF
TGTGCTAGTGGTTTGGTACTAGGTCAGGGGGTTACAGATACGCAGTATTTT
>TRBD2|.|TRBV9|TRBJ2-1
CASSVAPFSGGNNEQFF
TGTGCCAGCAGCGTAGCCCCTTTTAGCGGGGGTAACAATGAGCAGTTCTTC
>TRBD1|few|TRBV20-1|TRBJ1-4
CSAAGQGNEKLFF
TGCAGTGCCGCGGGACAGGGAAATGAAAAACTGTTTTTT
>.|few|TRBV7-2|TRBJ2-1
CASSQTLTNEQFF
TGTGCCAGCAGCCAAACACTCACCAATGAGCAGTTCTTC
>.|.|TRBV4-2|TRBJ2-5
CASSQGAAGNQETQYF
TGTGCCAGCAGCCAAGGGGCCGCGGGAAACCAAGAGACCCAGTACTTC
>TRBD2|.|TRBV6-2/TRBV6-3|TRBJ2-2
CASSPAGDGTGELFF
TGTGCCAGCAGTCCAGCGGGAGACGGCACCGGGGAGCTGTTTTTT
>TRBD2|few|TRBV12-3/TRBV12-4|TRBJ2-1
CASSSFERGRDEQFF
TGTGCCAGCAGTTCCTTCGAGCGGGGCAGAGATGAGCAGTTCTTC